Shown below are 20 T cell receptor beta chains from a single sample sequenced in a study of blood T cell repertoires in COVID-19. The assay was immunoSEQ multiplex PCR, and TCRdb's table has in-frame clones only and misses some. The profile shows some 240,000 clones, 84% of them singletons. Sequencing used peripheral blood. The receptors originated from a middle-aged woman who had recovered from COVID-19.

This chain joins TRBV5-8 and TRBJ2-7; 9 positions match TRBD2. J gave up 1 base and V 4 bases, and 6 bases lay outside the gene matches. CDR1 is SGHTS, CDR2 YDEGEE, per germline. The CDR3 totals 15 residues. CDR3 in DNA: TGTGCCAGCAGCCGTAGCGGGGGCACATCCTACGAGCAGTACTTC. Protein: CASSRSGGTSYEQYF.

This clone was picked up one time. The genes are TRBV6-5 and TRBJ1-6, with 8 bases identical to TRBD1. The CDR3 extends over 15 amino acids. Trimming cost V 3 bases and J 9 bases; bases outside gene matches: 7. Looked up from germline, CDR1 is MNHEY and CDR2 is SVGAGI. In DNA form, the CDR3 reads TGTGCCAGCAGTTATTTTACAGGGGGAGGTTCACCCCTCCACTTT. Protein: CASSYFTGGGSPLHF.

The CDR3 sequence is CASSQGTGAEQYF. The CDR3 nucleotides are TGTGCCAGCAGCCAGGGGACAGGGGCCGAGCAGTACTTC. The chain links TRBV7-9 to TRBJ2-7; 10 bases agree with TRBD1. The CDR3 is 13 residues long. Germline trimming cut 5 bases from V and 6 bases from J; bases unmatched to any gene: 4. Germline CDR1 and CDR2: SEHNR and FQNEAQ (reference sequence).

This chain connects TRBV24-1 to TRBJ2-3; 13 nucleotides match TRBD2. V shed 4 bases, J shed 3 bases, and the junction held 3 bases outside the gene matches. The CDR3 sequence is 16 residues long. Germline CDR1 is KGHDR and CDR2 is SFDVKD. CDR3 nucleotides: TGTGCCACCAGTGACCCGGGACTAGCGGGGACAGATACGCAGTATTTT. As protein: CATSDPGLAGTDTQYF.

The chain employs TRBV5-1 and TRBJ2-2; 8 bases are a match to TRBD1. The CDR3 runs 15 residues. Trimming at V came to 4 bases and at J to 4 bases, leaving 6 bases not matched to a gene. In germline, CDR1 is SGHRS, CDR2 YFSETQ. CDR3 sequence reads: CASSTGQEGTGELFF. In DNA, the CDR3 is TGCGCCAGCAGCACGGGACAGGAGGGCACCGGGGAGCTGTTTTTT.

The V call is TRBV7-6, the J call TRBJ1-4, with D perhaps TRBD1 (6 bases). CDR1 and CDR2 from the germline V gene are SGHVS and FNYEAQ. Trimming shortened V by 2 bases and J by 0 bases, and 10 bases separated the two germline ends. The CDR3 has 16 amino acids. The DNA for the CDR3 is TGTGCCAGCAGCTTACCACAGGGTGCAACTAATGAAAAACTGTTTTTT. It translates to CASSLPQGATNEKLFF.

The chain employs TRBV27 and TRBJ2-7; D is possibly TRBD1 (7 bases). The germline CDR1 and CDR2 sequences are MNHEY and SMNVEV (reference sequence). V was clipped by 2 bases and J by 3 bases, with 14 bases between them. This CDR3 region has 15 residues. The CDR3 loop reads CASSLGGTENYEQYF. In DNA form, the CDR3 reads TGTGCCAGCAGTTTAGGAGGGACAGAGAACTACGAGCAGTACTTC.

The V call is TRBV4-3, the J call TRBJ1-2; 8 nucleotides agree with TRBD1. Trimming at V came to 0 bases and at J to 0 bases, leaving 6 bases not matched to a gene. The germline gives CDR1 LGHNA, CDR2 YSLEER. The CDR3 is made up of 17 amino acids. Written as DNA, the CDR3 is TGCGCCAGCAGCCAAGATCTTCGGGACAGGCCTAACTATGGCTACACCTTC. It is translated as CASSQDLRDRPNYGYTF.

V and J are TRBV5-6 and TRBJ2-3; 9 bases are shared with TRBD2. Germline CDR1 SGHDT, CDR2 YYEEEE. The J segment lost 2 bases and the V segment lost 7 bases, leaving 5 bases of the junction unmatched. The CDR3 is 14 residues long. Here the CDR3 reads CASGLAGHTDTQYF. The CDR3 DNA is TGTGCCAGCGGGCTAGCGGGGCACACAGATACGCAGTATTTT.

The chain joins TRBV4-3 to TRBJ2-3; 8 bases are a match to TRBD2. V dropped 1 base and J dropped 6; count of bases not matched to a gene: 9. CDR1 and CDR2 from the germline V gene are LGHNA and YSLEER. The CDR3 runs to 16 residues. The chain's CDR3 is CASSQGGRGGSDTQYF. Here the CDR3 DNA reads TGCGCCAGCAGCCAAGGCGGACGGGGGGGCTCCGATACGCAGTATTTT.

This chain joins TRBV7-9 and TRBJ2-7, with TRBD2 identical over 12 bases. This CDR3 is 15 amino acids long. Trimming at V came to 5 bases and at J to 2 bases, leaving 4 bases not matched to a gene. Germline CDR1 is SEHNR and CDR2 is FQNEAQ (reference sequence). The CDR3 sequence is CASSPRTSGAYEQYF. CDR3 DNA sequence: TGTGCCAGCAGCCCCAGGACTAGCGGGGCCTACGAGCAGTACTTC.

The chain couples TRBV2 to TRBJ1-2; weak D call: TRBD1 (5 bases). CDR1 and CDR2 (germline): SNHLY, FYNNEI. V gave up 6 bases and J gave up 6 bases, with 14 bases separating them. This CDR3 is built from 13 residues. The CDR3 coding sequence is TGTGCCAGCAGGGATCAGGGAAGTGATGGCTACACCTTC. Protein product: CASRDQGSDGYTF.

The chain has TRBV18 and TRBJ2-2; a possible D gene is TRBD2 (6 bases). CDR1 is KGHSH, CDR2 LQKENI, per germline. The CDR3 has 16 residues. The germline V and J ends were trimmed by 5 bases and 1 base, with 14 bases remaining between them. In DNA form, the CDR3 reads TGTGCCAGCTCAATCACAGGAGGGCTGAACACCGGGGAGCTGTTTTTT. Translating it yields CASSITGGLNTGELFF.

In this sample, this clone turned up a few times. This chain links TRBV14 with TRBJ2-2; tentatively, D is TRBD1 (5 bases). Deletions cut 2 bases from V and 6 bases from J, with 16 bases between. CDR3 length: 16 residues. The germline gives CDR1 SGHDN, CDR2 FVKESK. In DNA, the CDR3 is TGTGCCAGCAGCCAATTTTTGGGAAAAGGGGCCGGGGAGCTGTTTTTT. Residues: CASSQFLGKGAGELFF.

The chain has TRBV29-1 and TRBJ2-1; D gene uncertain. Germline V gene data show CDR1 as SQVTM and CDR2 as ANQGSEA. CDR3 length: 14 amino acids. The germline V and J ends were trimmed by 2 bases and 0 bases, with 8 bases remaining between them. The CDR3 sequence is CSVEQISSYNEQFF. As DNA, the CDR3 is TGCAGCGTTGAACAGATAAGCTCCTACAATGAGCAGTTCTTC.

This clone came up once. V usage is TRBV3-1 (or the pseudogene TRBV3-2) and J usage is TRBJ2-7, with 8 bases aligning to TRBD1. This CDR3 spans 13 amino acids. The ends lost 5 bases at V and 5 bases at J; junction bases unmatched: 5. Looked up from germline, CDR1 is LGHDT and CDR2 is YNNKEL (reference sequence). The CDR3 DNA follows: TGTGCCAGCAGCTTGACAGGGGCGAACGAGCAGTACTTC. Translation: CASSLTGANEQYF.

The chain recombines TRBV10-3 with TRBJ1-3, with unresolved D. Germline CDR1 reads ENHRY; CDR2 reads SYGVKD. Trimming pared 10 bases from V and 4 bases from J, leaving 17 bases between. This CDR3 has 14 residues. The CDR3 protein is CANAPGMTGNTIYF. CDR3 in DNA: TGTGCCAACGCACCCGGGATGACCGGAAACACCATATATTTT.

The CDR3 sequence: CSVDTGGGTEAFF. The CDR3 bases are TGCAGCGTTGATACAGGGGGCGGGACTGAAGCTTTCTTT. This chain links TRBV29-1 with TRBJ1-1, with 9 bases lining up with TRBD1. Germline V lookup: CDR1 SQVTM, CDR2 ANQGSEA. V lost 3 bases to trimming and J lost 5 bases; unmatched junction nucleotides: 4. The CDR3 loop spans 13 amino acids.

The gene calls are TRBV9 and TRBJ2-1; D is possibly TRBD2 (7 bases). CDR1 and CDR2 (germline): SGDLS, YYNGEE. The CDR3 runs 15 residues. The V and J ends lost 2 bases and 8 bases respectively, with 17 bases between them. The CDR3 bases are TGTGCCAGCAGCGTTTCGCGGCGAGGGGGGGATGAGCAGTTCTTC. It specifies CASSVSRRGGDEQFF.

V and J are TRBV6-2 or TRBV6-3 and TRBJ2-5; D is undetermined. Trimming left V 4 bases short and J 9 bases short, with 9 bases between. CDR1 MNHEY and CDR2 SVGEGT come from the germline V gene. The CDR3 is made up of 11 amino acids. The CDR3 sequence: CASSSAEAQYF. CDR3 sequence (DNA): TGTGCCAGCAGTTCCGCGGAAGCCCAGTACTTC.